Listed below are T cell receptor beta chains from one sample, sequenced in a study of T cell responses to AZD1222 COVID-19 vaccine. TCRdb keeps only in-frame clones here, not all; method: immunoSEQ multiplex PCR. The repertoire consists of 90,000 to 150,000 clones, with 91% occurring once and the leading ten covering almost 5.5%. Source: peripheral blood, taken on day 0 of AZD1222 vaccination. The receptors here all came from an adult in good health. The CDR3 runs from the conserved cysteine through the conserved F or W. A D gene is named only where the DNA matches it firmly. Clone size is shown for a subset of rows, as once, few, many or a class of expanded clone.

d_call	v_call	j_call	clone_size	cdr3_nt	cdr3_aa
-	TRBV28	TRBJ1-5	few	TGTGCCAGCCGTAGCCGTCTAAAGCCCCAGCATTTT	CASRSRLKPQHF
-	TRBV4-2	TRBJ2-2	-	TGTGCCAGCAGCCTTACGACAGGCAACCTGAACACCGGGGAGCTGTTTTTT	CASSLTTGNLNTGELFF
TRBD1	TRBV12-5	TRBJ2-7	-	TGTGCTAGTGGACTTTCGACAGGGGCCTACGAGCAGTACTTC	CASGLSTGAYEQYF
-	TRBV10-3	TRBJ1-6	-	TGTGCCATCAGTGAGTCGAAAGTGGGTTCACCCCTCCACTTT	CAISESKVGSPLHF
-	TRBV19	TRBJ2-4	-	TGTGCCAGTAGCCAGCAGGGACTCCAAGGAGGAAACATTCAGTACTTC	CASSQQGLQGGNIQYF
-	TRBV19	TRBJ2-1	-	TGTGCCAGTAGCTCGTACAATGAGCAGTTCTTC	CASSSYNEQFF
-	TRBV18	TRBJ1-5	-	TGTGCCAGCTCACCGCGGCAGGGAGGCCTCAATCAGCCCCAGCATTTT	CASSPRQGGLNQPQHF
-	TRBV2	TRBJ1-3	-	TGTGCCAGCAGGGCTGACGTATCTGGAAACACCATATATTTT	CASRADVSGNTIYF
-	TRBV12-3/TRBV12-4	TRBJ1-2	-	TGTGCCAGCAGTTTACAGGGCTATGGCTACACCTTC	CASSLQGYGYTF
-	TRBV7-8	TRBJ2-7	-	TGTGCCAGCAGCGGTTCCGGGACCAGCGGGGAGCAGTACTTC	CASSGSGTSGEQYF
-	TRBV7-8	TRBJ1-1	once	TGTGCCAGCAGACCCGCGGCGGGGAGGAACACTGAAGCTTTCTTT	CASRPAAGRNTEAFF
-	TRBV3-1/TRBV3-2	TRBJ2-2	-	TGTGCCAGCAGCCTATCCAGGGGATTTGGCACCGGGGAGCTGTTTTTT	CASSLSRGFGTGELFF
-	TRBV7-8	TRBJ1-4	-	TGTGCCAGCAGCCCGCCGGGGGCTACTAATGAAAAACTGTTTTTT	CASSPPGATNEKLFF
-	TRBV2	TRBJ1-4	-	TGTGCCAGCAGTGACAGGTTTCCTAATGAAAAACTGTTTTTT	CASSDRFPNEKLFF
-	TRBV21-1	TRBJ1-4	-	TGTGCCAGCAGCCGGACGGCGGGGGACAGGGTTGAAAAACTGTTTTTT	CASSRTAGDRVEKLFF
-	TRBV9	TRBJ1-3	few	TGTGCCAGCAGCCAGGGACTCTCTGGAAACACCATATATTTT	CASSQGLSGNTIYF
TRBD1	TRBV27	TRBJ1-6	-	TGTGCCAGCAGTCCCCGAGTACAGGGGAATTCACCCCTCCACTTT	CASSPRVQGNSPLHF
-	TRBV5-4	TRBJ1-6	-	TGTGCCAGCAGCCTGGGATGGGGGAGTTCACCCCTCCACTTT	CASSLGWGSSPLHF
-	TRBV11-2	TRBJ2-5	few	TGTGCCAGCAGTCGATTTTCGGTGACCCAGTACTTC	CASSRFSVTQYF
-	TRBV5-1	TRBJ2-2	-	TGCGCCAGCAGCTCACTAACGAACACCGGGGAGCTGTTTTTT	CASSSLTNTGELFF
-	TRBV19	TRBJ1-2	-	TGTGCCAGTAGTCGTCAGTTCTCCTATGGCTACACCTTC	CASSRQFSYGYTF
-	TRBV9	TRBJ1-2	-	TGTGCCAGCACAGCCAACAACTATGGCTACACCTTC	CASTANNYGYTF
TRBD1	TRBV6-5	TRBJ1-1	-	TGTGCCAGCAGTTACCCTCAGGGGGGGAGAACTGAAGCTTTCTTT	CASSYPQGGRTEAFF
-	TRBV2	TRBJ2-5	-	TGTGCCAGCAGTGAAAAAGGCAGACTCCAAGAGACCCAGTACTTC	CASSEKGRLQETQYF
-	TRBV5-1	TRBJ2-6	-	TGCGCCAGCAGCTCAGATCCCATCCTAACCGAGAATCGTTTCTCTGGGGCCAACGTCCTGACTTTC	CASSSDPILTENRFSGANVLTF
-	TRBV30	TRBJ1-1	-	TGTGCCTGGAGTGTCGGGATGAACACTGAAGCTTTCTTT	CAWSVGMNTEAFF
-	TRBV6-4	TRBJ1-5	-	TGTGCCAGCAGTAAACCCGGGGTTTGGGGTCAGCCCCAGCATTTT	CASSKPGVWGQPQHF
-	TRBV12-3/TRBV12-4	TRBJ1-1	-	TGTGCCAGCAGGACGTGGTACACTGAAGCTTTCTTT	CASRTWYTEAFF
TRBD2	TRBV19	TRBJ2-3	-	TGTGCCAGTAGTCCCTCCAGGACTAGCCGTAGCACAGATACGCAGTATTTT	CASSPSRTSRSTDTQYF
-	TRBV30	TRBJ2-3	-	TGTGCCCGTAGGGGTATGACAGATACGCAGTATTTT	CARRGMTDTQYF
-	TRBV6-6	TRBJ1-1	-	TGTGCCAGCAGTCCGGACACTGAAGCTTTCTTT	CASSPDTEAFF
-	TRBV19	TRBJ2-1	-	TGTGCCAGTAGCGCCGGGACGGGGTACAATGAGCAGTTCTTC	CASSAGTGYNEQFF
-	TRBV9	TRBJ2-2	-	TGTGCCAGCAGCGTAGCTTCTGGGGCCGGGGAGCTGTTTTTT	CASSVASGAGELFF
-	TRBV19	TRBJ1-1	-	TGTGCCAGTAGTATTGTGGGCGACCAGGACGCTTTCTTT	CASSIVGDQDAFF
TRBD2	TRBV7-9	TRBJ2-1	-	TGTGCCAGCAGCTTGGGAGGGTCGAATGAGCAGTTCTTC	CASSLGGSNEQFF
TRBD2	TRBV6-6	TRBJ2-2	-	TGTGCCAGCAGTCAGACTAGCGGGAGAGGTGGTCACACCGGGGAGCTGTTTTTT	CASSQTSGRGGHTGELFF
-	TRBV30	TRBJ1-3	-	TGTGCCTGGAGTGTAGGAAACACCATATATTTT	CAWSVGNTIYF